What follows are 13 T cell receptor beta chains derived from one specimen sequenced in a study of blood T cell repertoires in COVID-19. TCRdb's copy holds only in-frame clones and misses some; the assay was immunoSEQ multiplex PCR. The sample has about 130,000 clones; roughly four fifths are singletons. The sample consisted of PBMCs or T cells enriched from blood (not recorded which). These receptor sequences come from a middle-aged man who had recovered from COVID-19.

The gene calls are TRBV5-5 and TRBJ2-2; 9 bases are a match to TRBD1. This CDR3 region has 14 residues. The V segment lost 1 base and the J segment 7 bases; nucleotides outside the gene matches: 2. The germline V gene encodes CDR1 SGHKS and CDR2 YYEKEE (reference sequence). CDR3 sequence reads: CASSLTGGGGELFF. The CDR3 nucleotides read TGTGCCAGCAGCTTGACAGGGGGCGGCGGGGAGCTGTTTTTT.

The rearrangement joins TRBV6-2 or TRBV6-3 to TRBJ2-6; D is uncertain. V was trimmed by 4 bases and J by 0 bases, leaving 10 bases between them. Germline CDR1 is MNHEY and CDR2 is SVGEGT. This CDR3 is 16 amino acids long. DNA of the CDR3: TGTGCCAGCAGTTTAACAGCCCCCTCTGGGGCCAACGTCCTGACTTTC. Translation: CASSLTAPSGANVLTF.

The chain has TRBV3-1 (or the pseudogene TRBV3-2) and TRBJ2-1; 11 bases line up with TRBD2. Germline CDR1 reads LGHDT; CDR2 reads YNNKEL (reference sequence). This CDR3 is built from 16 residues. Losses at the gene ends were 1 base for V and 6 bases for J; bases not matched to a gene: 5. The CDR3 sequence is CASSQVLAGGRNEQFF. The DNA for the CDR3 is TGTGCCAGCAGCCAAGTCCTAGCGGGGGGCCGCAATGAGCAGTTCTTC.

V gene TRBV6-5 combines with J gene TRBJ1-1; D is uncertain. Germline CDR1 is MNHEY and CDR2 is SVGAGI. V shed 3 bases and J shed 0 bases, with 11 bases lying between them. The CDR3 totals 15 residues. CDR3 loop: CASSYSAGMNTEAFF. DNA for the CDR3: TGTGCCAGCAGTTATTCGGCAGGTATGAACACTGAAGCTTTCTTT.

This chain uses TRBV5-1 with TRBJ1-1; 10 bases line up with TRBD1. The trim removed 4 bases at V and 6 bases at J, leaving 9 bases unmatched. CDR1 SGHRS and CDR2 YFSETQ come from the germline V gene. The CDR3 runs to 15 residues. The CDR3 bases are TGCGCCAGCAGCCAGGGACAGGGGAAATGGGCTGAAGCTTTCTTT. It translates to CASSQGQGKWAEAFF.

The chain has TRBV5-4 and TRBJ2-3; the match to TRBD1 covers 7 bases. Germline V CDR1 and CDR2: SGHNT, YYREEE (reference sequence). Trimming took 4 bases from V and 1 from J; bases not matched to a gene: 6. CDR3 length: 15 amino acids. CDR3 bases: TGTGCCAGCAGCCGAATAGGACAGGGCACAGATACGCAGTATTTT. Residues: CASSRIGQGTDTQYF.

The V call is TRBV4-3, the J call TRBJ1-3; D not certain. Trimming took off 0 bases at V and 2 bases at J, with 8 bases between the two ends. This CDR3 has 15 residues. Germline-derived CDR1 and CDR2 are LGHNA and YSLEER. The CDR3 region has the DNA TGCGCCAGCAGCCAAGATTACGGGGCTGGAAACACCATATATTTT. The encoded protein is CASSQDYGAGNTIYF.

The CDR3 coding sequence is TGTGCCAGTACAACATTTGACAGAAAGAACACTGAAGCTTTCTTT. This translates into CASTTFDRKNTEAFF. The chain links TRBV19 to TRBJ1-1; tentative D call: TRBD1 (5 bases). Germline assignment: CDR1 LNHDA and CDR2 SQIVND (reference sequence). The CDR3 is made up of 15 amino acids. Trimming removed 7 bases at V and 1 base at J, with 16 bases between.

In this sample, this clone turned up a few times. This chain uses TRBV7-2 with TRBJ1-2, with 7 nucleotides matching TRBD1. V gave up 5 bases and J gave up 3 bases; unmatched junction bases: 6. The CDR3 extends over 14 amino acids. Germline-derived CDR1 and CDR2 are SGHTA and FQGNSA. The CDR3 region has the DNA TGTGCCAGCAGCCCCCGACAGGGAGACTATGGCTACACCTTC. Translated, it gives CASSPRQGDYGYTF.

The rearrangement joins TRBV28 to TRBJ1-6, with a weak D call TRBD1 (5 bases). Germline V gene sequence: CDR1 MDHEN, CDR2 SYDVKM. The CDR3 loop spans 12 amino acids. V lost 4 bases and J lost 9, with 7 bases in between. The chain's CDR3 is CASSSQGSPLHF. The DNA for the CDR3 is TGTGCCAGCAGTTCCCAGGGTTCACCCCTCCACTTT.

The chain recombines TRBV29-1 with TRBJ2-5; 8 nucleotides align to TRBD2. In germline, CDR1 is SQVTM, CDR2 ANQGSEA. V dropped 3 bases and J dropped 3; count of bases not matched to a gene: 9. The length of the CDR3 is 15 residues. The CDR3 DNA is TGCAGCGTTGACCCCAGGACTAGCTCTAAAGAGACCCAGTACTTC. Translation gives CSVDPRTSSKETQYF.

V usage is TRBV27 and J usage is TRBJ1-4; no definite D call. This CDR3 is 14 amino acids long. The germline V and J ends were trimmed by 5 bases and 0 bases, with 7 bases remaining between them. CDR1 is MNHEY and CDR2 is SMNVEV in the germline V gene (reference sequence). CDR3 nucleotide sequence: TGTGCCAGCAGTCCCACAACAACTAATGAAAAACTGTTTTTT. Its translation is CASSPTTTNEKLFF.

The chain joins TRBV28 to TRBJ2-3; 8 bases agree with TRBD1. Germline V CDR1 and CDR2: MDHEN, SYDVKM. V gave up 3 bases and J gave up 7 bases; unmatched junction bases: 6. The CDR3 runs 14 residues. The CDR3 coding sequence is TGTGCCAGCAGTTTCCGGAGGACAGGGTATACGCAGTATTTT. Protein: CASSFRRTGYTQYF.